This TCR beta chain was documented in a study of T-cell memory formation after mild COVID-19. This clonotype was seen many times. What it binds is unknown. Study outcomes and limitations: Contracting clones localized mainly to CM and EM when CD4+ and mainly to EMRA when CD8+. Some clones that responded turned up in pre-infection memory, which suggests that cross-reactive memory joined in.

TCR alpha and TCR beta cDNA libraries with sample barcodes and UMIs came from 5'RACE using constant-segment primers. TCRdb re-called the 5' RACE reads with MiXCR, one entry per CDR3 protein. This sample has 250,000 to 350,000 distinct CDR3 sequences; approximately 19% occur once, and the top ten carry under 25%. The CDR3 totals 17 residues. V lost 0 bases and J lost 0; bases outside the gene matches: 3. The V gene's germline CDR1 is SGHVS and CDR2 FNYEAQ. Sequenced: PBMCs or a T cell subset sorted from them (not recorded which). This receptor was obtained from a man aged 18 to 29 who had mild COVID-19 (a few samples of this study predate the infection). Cell type and time point are not known. J is TRBJ2-2 and V is TRBV7-6; 8 bases line up with TRBD2. Written as DNA, the CDR3 is TGTGCCAGCAGCTTAGCCGGGGGGGCCGCGAACACCGGGGAGCTGTTTTTT. It is translated as CASSLAGGAANTGELFF.